The 27 T cell receptor beta chains listed next were all sequenced from one sample in a study of regulatory T cells in long-lasting Graves disease. CDR3 regions were amplified by Arm-PCR using iRepertoire HTBI primers to build TCR beta libraries. Via MiXCR, TCRdb re-called the multiplex PCR reads, giving one row per CDR3 protein. The sample has more than 300,000 distinct CDR3 sequences, about a sixth seen once; the top ten hold over 20%. Time point in this sample: newly diagnosed GD, antithyroid drugs for less than 3 months. PBMC RNA was the source of the TCR library. Sequenced material: peripheral blood mononuclear cells (PBMCs), taken at new diagnosis, from a patient treated with antithyroid drugs. The receptors stem from a female donor with Graves disease.

This chain joins TRBV28 and TRBJ1-2; 11 bases line up with TRBD1. This CDR3 has 13 amino acids. Germline CDR1 MDHEN, CDR2 SYDVKM. The V segment lost 8 bases and the J segment 7 bases; nucleotides outside the gene matches: 6. The CDR3 coding sequence is TGTGCCAGCTGGAGGACAGGGGGCTTTGGCTACACCTTC. Protein: CASWRTGGFGYTF.

This clonotype was seen ten or more times. The chain is built from TRBV28 and TRBJ2-1; 11 positions match TRBD2. CDR1 MDHEN and CDR2 SYDVKM come from the germline V gene. This CDR3 is 16 amino acids long. The V segment lost 4 bases and the J segment 2 bases; nucleotides outside the gene matches: 4. CDR3 sequence: CASSSIAGGPYNEQFF. CDR3 in DNA: TGTGCCAGCAGTTCCATAGCGGGAGGGCCCTACAATGAGCAGTTCTTC.

This clonotype was counted ten times or more. The CDR3 sequence: CASSVSSLAGGNEQYF. The CDR3 nucleotides read TGTGCCAGCAGCGTATCGTCCCTAGCGGGTGGCAACGAGCAGTACTTC. J is TRBJ2-7 and V is TRBV9; 8 bases fit TRBD2. Losses at the gene ends were 1 base for V and 5 bases for J; bases not matched to a gene: 11. There are 16 residues in the CDR3. In germline, CDR1 is SGDLS, CDR2 YYNGEE.

The CDR3 sequence: CASGLREITDTQYF. The CDR3 DNA sequence: TGTGCCAGCGGCCTCCGGGAGATCACAGATACGCAGTATTTT. The chain carries TRBV7-6 and TRBJ2-3; a possible D gene is TRBD2 (6 bases). CDR1 and CDR2 (germline): SGHVS, FNYEAQ. The CDR3 is made up of 14 amino acids. The V end lost 8 bases, the J end lost 2 bases, and 14 bases lay between the germline ends.

In regard to this clonotype: With a much larger clone just one base away, this may be a read error. The V gene is TRBV7-3, the J gene TRBJ2-3, with D hard to call. The V end lost 1 base, the J end lost 1 base, and 9 bases lay between the germline ends. The CDR3 loop spans 15 amino acids. Germline V lookup: CDR1 SGHTA, CDR2 FQGTGA. CDR3 in amino acids: CASSLMADRTDTQYF. CDR3 DNA: TGTGCCAGCAGCTTAATGGCGGACCGCACAGATACGCAGTATTTT.

The CDR3 sequence is CASSQRGTSGGTRQYF. CDR3 nucleotides: TGTGCCAGCAGTCAAAGAGGGACTAGCGGGGGGACGCGGCAGTACTTC. The chain has TRBV6-1 and TRBJ2-7; 15 nucleotides line up with TRBD2. The CDR3 is 16 amino acids. The V gene end was trimmed by 5 bases and the J gene end by 9 bases; junction bases not matched to a gene: 11. Germline-derived CDR1 and CDR2 are MNHNS and SASEGT.

This clonotype was observed at least ten times. This chain joins TRBV7-8 and TRBJ2-3; D gene ambiguous. This CDR3 region has 14 residues. Germline lookup yields CDR1 SGHVS and CDR2 FQNEAQ. V was clipped by 7 bases and J by 1 base, with 12 bases between them. The CDR3 loop reads CASKVGVGTDTQYF. CDR3 in DNA: TGTGCCAGCAAAGTAGGAGTGGGCACAGATACGCAGTATTTT.

The table lists this clonotype with many counts. The chain carries TRBV11-2 and TRBJ1-1; unclear D gene. Trimming pared 5 bases from V and 4 bases from J, leaving 8 bases between. The V gene's germline CDR1 is SGHAT and CDR2 FQNNGV. CDR3 length: 12 residues. The CDR3 region has the DNA TGTGCCAGCAGCCCCCTGGTCACTGAAGCTTTCTTT. Encoded protein: CASSPLVTEAFF. The variable domain in full, with the rest retrieved from reference TRBV11-2 and TRBJ1-1, is EAGVAQSPRYKIIEKRQSVAFWCNPISGHATLYWYQQILGQGPKLLIQFQNNGVVDDSQLPKDRFSAERLKGVDSTLKIQPAKLEDSAVYLCASSPLVTEAFFGQGTRLTVV.

This chain connects TRBV6-1 to TRBJ2-2; maybe TRBD1 (6 bases). Germline assignment: CDR1 MNHNS and CDR2 SASEGT. V gave up 3 bases and J gave up 2 bases, with 13 bases separating them. The CDR3 spans 16 residues. The CDR3 reads CASSDMAGANTGELFF. CDR3 coding DNA: TGTGCCAGCAGTGATATGGCAGGGGCAAACACCGGGGAGCTGTTTTTT.

At least ten counts were recorded for this clonotype. J is TRBJ2-3 and V is TRBV11-2; 8 bases map to TRBD1. The CDR3 has 12 amino acids. V was clipped by 4 bases and J by 9 bases; unmatched bases: 3. Germline V gene sequence: CDR1 SGHAT, CDR2 FQNNGV. CDR3 amino acids: CASSSNRGTQYF. The CDR3 DNA reads TGTGCCAGCAGCTCTAACAGGGGGACGCAGTATTTT.

This clonotype has more than one count but fewer than ten. This rearrangement joins TRBV20-1 to TRBJ2-3; the D gene is possibly TRBD1 (6 bases). Trimming pared 3 bases from V and 8 bases from J, leaving 21 bases between. The CDR3 is made up of 15 amino acids. The germline V gene encodes CDR1 DFQATT and CDR2 SNEGSKA (reference sequence). CDR3 nucleotides: TGCAGTGCTAGTGGGGACATCAGTCCCCTCGTTACGCAGTATTTT. This gives the protein CSASGDISPLVTQYF.

This clonotype was recorded many times. The rearrangement joins TRBV12-3 or TRBV12-4 to TRBJ1-1; no clear D. The CDR3 totals 16 residues. V was trimmed by 7 bases and J by 2 bases, leaving 20 bases between them. The CDR3 sequence is CASNSPLSRVNTEAFF. CDR3 nucleotides: TGTGCCAGCAATTCGCCCCTCAGTCGGGTTAACACTGAAGCTTTCTTT.

This clonotype was detected ten times or more. The chain links TRBV3-1 to TRBJ2-5; possibly TRBD1 or TRBD2 for D (5 bases each). The CDR3 has 15 residues. Germline-derived CDR1 and CDR2 are LGHDT and YNNKEL (reference sequence). Trimming shortened V by 4 bases and J by 2 bases, and 14 bases separated the two germline ends. CDR3 nucleotide sequence: TGTGCCAGCAGCCTCACCTCCGGGACGCAAGAGACCCAGTACTTC. Its protein is CASSLTSGTQETQYF.

With regard to this clonotype: A much larger clone differs by one base, so this may be a read error. DNA for the CDR3: TGTGCCGGCAGCTTCGCGACAGACCCCGAGCAGTACTTC. Amino acid sequence: CAGSFATDPEQYF. The chain is built from TRBV5-4 and TRBJ2-7; D is possibly TRBD1 (5 bases). The CDR3 contains 13 residues. Germline values: CDR1 SGHNT, CDR2 YYREEE (reference sequence).

This clonotype was observed a handful of times. The chain recombines TRBV7-3 with TRBJ2-3; perhaps D is TRBD1 or TRBD2 (5 bases each). Between the trimmed V and J ends, which lost 5 bases and 1 base, there was a span of 13 bases. The CDR3 is 15 amino acids. CDR1 SGHTA and CDR2 FQGTGA come from the germline V gene. CDR3 bases: TGTGCCAGCAGCCAACGGGGACGGGGCACAGATACGCAGTATTTT. Its translation is CASSQRGRGTDTQYF.

The sample holds many counts of this clonotype. The chain links TRBV12-5 to TRBJ1-2; D might be TRBD1 (5 bases). This CDR3 is 14 amino acids long. The germline gives CDR1 LGHNT, CDR2 FRNRAP. Trimming cost V 1 base and J 4 bases, with 10 bases left between them. The CDR3 DNA sequence: TGTGCTAGTGGTTTGGACGGGGGGGGCTATGGCTACACCTTC. Translating it yields CASGLDGGGYGYTF.

Many counts were recorded for this clonotype. The genes are TRBV7-9 and TRBJ1-1; D gene ambiguous. There are 12 residues in the CDR3. Looked up from germline, CDR1 is SEHNR and CDR2 is FQNEAQ (reference sequence). V lost 3 bases and J lost 4, with 6 bases in between. The DNA of the CDR3 is TGTGCCAGCAGCTTTGATGGCACTGAAGCTTTCTTT. The encoded protein is CASSFDGTEAFF.

This clonotype was detected a few times. The chain combines TRBV13 with TRBJ2-5; weak D call: TRBD1 (6 bases). Trimming stripped 8 bases from V and 2 bases from J, with 18 bases between. In germline, CDR1 is PRHDT, CDR2 FYEKMQ (reference sequence). The CDR3 consists of 15 residues. This CDR3 reads CASGQEGGLQETQYF. CDR3 in DNA: TGTGCCAGCGGCCAAGAAGGGGGATTACAAGAGACCCAGTACTTC. Based on the CDR3 plus reference TRBV13 and TRBJ2-5, the full variable domain is AAGVIQSPRHLIKEKRETATLKCYPIPRHDTVYWYQQGPGQDPQFLISFYEKMQSDKGSIPDRFSAQQFSDYHSELNMSSLELGDSALYFCASGQEGGLQETQYFGPGTRLLVL.

This clonotype was seen ten or more times. V and J are TRBV28 and TRBJ2-2; 10 nucleotides align to TRBD1. CDR3 length: 16 residues. Germline V gene sequence: CDR1 MDHEN, CDR2 SYDVKM. The J segment lost 3 bases and the V segment lost 1 base, leaving 2 bases of the junction unmatched. In DNA, the CDR3 is TGTGCCAGCAGTTTATTAGGGACAGGGGACACCGGGGAGCTGTTTTTT. It encodes CASSLLGTGDTGELFF.

This clonotype was picked up a small number of times. The rearrangement uses TRBV19 and TRBJ2-2; D may be TRBD2 (6 bases). Germline V gene lookup returns CDR1 LNHDA and CDR2 SQIVND (reference sequence). This CDR3 is built from 14 residues. Trimming shortened V by 6 bases and J by 8 bases, and 16 bases separated the two germline ends. Here the CDR3 reads CASSGSSGLGELFF. As DNA, the CDR3 is TGTGCCAGTAGCGGGAGTAGCGGTCTAGGGGAGCTGTTTTTT.

The table lists this clonotype with many counts. The rearrangement links TRBV25-1 to TRBJ2-5, with D possibly being TRBD1 (6 bases). This CDR3 contains 18 residues. The V end was cut by 6 bases, the J end by 0 bases, with 23 bases between. The germline CDR1 and CDR2 sequences are MGHDK and SYGVNS. CDR3 sequence: CASSPTYGQTMYQETQYF. In nucleotides, the CDR3 is TGTGCCAGCAGCCCGACCTACGGACAGACCATGTACCAAGAGACCCAGTACTTC. Together with reference TRBV25-1 and TRBJ2-5, the CDR3 gives the full variable domain: EADIYQTPRYLVIGTGKKITLECSQTMGHDKMYWYQQDPGMELHLIHYSYGVNSTEKGDLSSESTVSRIRTEHFPLTLESARPSHTSQYLCASSPTYGQTMYQETQYFGPGTRLLVL.

This clonotype was counted ten times or more. The J gene is TRBJ1-1, the V gene TRBV16, with D maybe TRBD1 (6 bases). Between the trimmed V and J ends, which lost 4 bases and 0 bases, there was a span of 9 bases. There are 14 residues in the CDR3. Looked up from germline, CDR1 is KGHSY and CDR2 is FQNENV. The CDR3 nucleotides read TGTGCCAGCAGCCGCGGACAGATGAACACTGAAGCTTTCTTT. This codes for CASSRGQMNTEAFF.

This clonotype has at least ten counts. CDR3 nucleotides: TGTGCCAGCAGTGACATCTCGGGGTACTATGGCTACACCTTC. This sequence encodes CASSDISGYYGYTF. The rearrangement joins TRBV6-1 to TRBJ1-2; no definite D call. Germline V CDR1 and CDR2: MNHNS, SASEGT. The V end was cut by 3 bases, the J end by 3 bases, with 11 bases between. The CDR3 is 14 amino acids.

This clonotype was observed at least ten times. The V and J genes are TRBV28 and TRBJ2-1; D call uncertain. Per germline, CDR1 MDHEN and CDR2 SYDVKM. The CDR3 sequence is 12 residues long. The V gene lost 8 bases and the J gene lost 3 bases, with 8 bases spanning the gap. DNA of the CDR3: TGTGCCAGCGGCGGTAACTACAATGAGCAGTTCTTC. Amino acids: CASGGNYNEQFF.

Many counts were recorded for this clonotype. The chain links TRBV6-1 to TRBJ2-7; D uncertain. V lost 5 bases and J lost 2, with 16 bases in between. CDR1 is MNHNS and CDR2 is SASEGT in the germline V gene. This CDR3 comprises 15 residues. This CDR3 is CASSTALVTPYEQYF. The CDR3 bases are TGTGCCAGCAGTACAGCCCTCGTGACACCCTACGAGCAGTACTTC.

This clonotype has ten or more counts. The rearrangement links TRBV28 to TRBJ1-5, with unresolved D. V was clipped by 8 bases and J by 0 bases, with 11 bases between them. The CDR3 is 14 residues long. Germline CDR1 MDHEN, CDR2 SYDVKM. Written as DNA, the CDR3 is TGTGCCAGCTCCATCAAATATAGCAATCAGCCCCAGCATTTT. Encoded protein: CASSIKYSNQPQHF.

The chain carries TRBV6-2 or TRBV6-3 and TRBJ1-2; 10 nucleotides match TRBD1. Germline CDR1 reads MNHEY; CDR2 reads SVGEGT. This CDR3 is 15 amino acids long. Losses at the gene ends were 6 bases for V and 4 bases for J; bases not matched to a gene: 8. CDR3 sequence reads: CASRRTGTGAYGYTF. In DNA, the CDR3 is TGTGCCAGCAGGAGAACCGGGACAGGGGCCTATGGCTACACCTTC.